This TCR beta chain stems from a study of CD8+CD57+ T cells in acquired aplastic anemia. Study in general: Sorted cells (CD4+ and CD8+) yielded DNA amounts that averaged around 3.1 ug. General observations from the study: Any difference that existed in CD8+ Simpson's diversity between patients and controls was not significant.

Points on this clonotype: Antigen unknown.

CD8+CD57+ cell expansion, shown by flow cytometry, had occurred in the patients selected for sequencing. Patients had not yet gotten any therapy when their blood was taken for sampling. The CDR3 covers 14 residues. The V gene lost 4 bases and the J gene lost 5 bases, with 16 bases spanning the gap. Germline V CDR1 and CDR2: SGDLS, YYNGEE. Both TCR beta VDJ combination and CDR3 sequence profiling were carried out. Genomic DNA was the template for this profiling. Using its own MiXCR run on the reads, TCRdb lists one record per CDR3 protein. The table lists approximately 100,000 distinct CDR3 sequences, 55% to 70% of them singletons, with 50% to 70% in the top ten.

The sample was sorted CD4+, CD8+, or CD8+CD57+ T cells (not recorded which) from PBMCs. This chain uses TRBV9 with TRBJ2-7; unclear D gene. The sequence derives from a human donor with aplastic anemia. CDR3 loop: CASSPTLAGHEQYF. The CDR3 DNA reads as TGTGCCAGCAGCCCGACGTTAGCTGGCCACGAGCAGTACTTC.